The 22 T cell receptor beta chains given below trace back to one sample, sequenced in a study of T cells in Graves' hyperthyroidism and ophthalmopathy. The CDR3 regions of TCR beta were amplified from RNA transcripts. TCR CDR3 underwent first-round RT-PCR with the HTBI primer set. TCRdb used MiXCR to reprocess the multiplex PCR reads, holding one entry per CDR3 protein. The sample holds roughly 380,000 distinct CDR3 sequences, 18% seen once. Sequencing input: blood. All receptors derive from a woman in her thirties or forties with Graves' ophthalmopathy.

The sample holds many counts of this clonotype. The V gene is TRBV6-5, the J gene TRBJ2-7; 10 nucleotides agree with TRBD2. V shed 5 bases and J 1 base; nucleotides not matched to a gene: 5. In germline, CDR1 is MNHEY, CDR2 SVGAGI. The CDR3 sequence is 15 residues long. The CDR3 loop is CASSTEREGSYEQYF. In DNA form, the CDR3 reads TGTGCCAGCAGTACCGAGCGGGAGGGGTCCTACGAGCAGTACTTC.

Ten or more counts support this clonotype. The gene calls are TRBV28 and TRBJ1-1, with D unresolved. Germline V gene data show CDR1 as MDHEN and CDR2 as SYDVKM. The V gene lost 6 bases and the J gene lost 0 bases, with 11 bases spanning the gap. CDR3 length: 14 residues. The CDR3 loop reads CASRAGTLNTEAFF. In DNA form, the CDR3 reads TGTGCCAGCAGAGCAGGTACCTTGAACACTGAAGCTTTCTTT.

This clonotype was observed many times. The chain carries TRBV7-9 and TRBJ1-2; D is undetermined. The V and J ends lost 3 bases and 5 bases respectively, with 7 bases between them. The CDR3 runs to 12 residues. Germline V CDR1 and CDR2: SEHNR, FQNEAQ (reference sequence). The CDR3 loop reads CASSLDGYGYTF. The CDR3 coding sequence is TGTGCCAGCAGCTTGGACGGTTATGGCTACACCTTC. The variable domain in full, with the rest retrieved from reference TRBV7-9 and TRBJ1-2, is DTGVSQNPRHKITKRGQNVTFRCDPISEHNRLYWYRQTLGQGPEFLTYFQNEAQLEKSRLLSDRFSAERPKGSFSTLEIQRTEQGDSAMYLCASSLDGYGYTFGSGTRLTVV.

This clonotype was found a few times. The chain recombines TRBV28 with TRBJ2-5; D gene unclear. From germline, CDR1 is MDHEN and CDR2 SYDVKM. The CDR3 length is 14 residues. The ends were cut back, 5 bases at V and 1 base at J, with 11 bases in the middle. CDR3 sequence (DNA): TGTGCCAGCAGTACCACGACCTTCCAAGAGACCCAGTACTTC. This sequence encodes CASSTTTFQETQYF.

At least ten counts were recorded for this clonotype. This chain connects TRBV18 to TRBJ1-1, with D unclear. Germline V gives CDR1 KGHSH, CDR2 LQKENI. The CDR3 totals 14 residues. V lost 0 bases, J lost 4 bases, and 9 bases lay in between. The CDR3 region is CASSPPGGGTEAFF. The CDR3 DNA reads TGTGCCAGCTCACCACCAGGCGGTGGCACTGAAGCTTTCTTT.

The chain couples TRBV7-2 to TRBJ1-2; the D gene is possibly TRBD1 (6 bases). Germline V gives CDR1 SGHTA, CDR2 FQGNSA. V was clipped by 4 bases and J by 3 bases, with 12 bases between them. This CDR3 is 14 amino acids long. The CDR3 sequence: CASSSAWTDYGYTF. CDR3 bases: TGTGCCAGCAGCTCCGCCTGGACAGACTATGGCTACACCTTC.

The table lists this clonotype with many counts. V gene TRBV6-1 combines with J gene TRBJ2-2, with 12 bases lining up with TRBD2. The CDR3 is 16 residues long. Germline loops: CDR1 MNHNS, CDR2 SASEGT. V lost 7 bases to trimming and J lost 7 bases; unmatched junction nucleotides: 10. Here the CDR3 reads CASTATSGRTSGELFF. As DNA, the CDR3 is TGTGCCAGCACCGCAACTAGCGGGAGGACAAGCGGGGAGCTGTTTTTT.

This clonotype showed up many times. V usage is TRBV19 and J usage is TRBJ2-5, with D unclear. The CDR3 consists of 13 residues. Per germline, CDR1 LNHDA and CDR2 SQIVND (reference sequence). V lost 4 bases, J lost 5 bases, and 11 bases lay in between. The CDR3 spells CASSTNTRETQYF. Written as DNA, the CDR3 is TGTGCCAGTAGTACAAACACCCGGGAGACCCAGTACTTC.

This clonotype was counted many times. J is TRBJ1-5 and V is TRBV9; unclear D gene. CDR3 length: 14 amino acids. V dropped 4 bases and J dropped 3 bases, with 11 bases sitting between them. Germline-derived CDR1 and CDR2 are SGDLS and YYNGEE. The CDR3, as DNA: TGTGCCAGCAGCCCCGACGGTATCAATCAGCCCCAGCATTTT. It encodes CASSPDGINQPQHF.

The CDR3: CASISTDSNQPQHF. In DNA form, the CDR3 reads TGTGCCAGCATCTCGACAGATAGCAATCAGCCCCAGCATTTT. V and J are TRBV28 and TRBJ1-5; D is perhaps TRBD1 (5 bases). This CDR3 is built from 14 residues. The germline V gene has CDR1 MDHEN and CDR2 SYDVKM. V was cut by 7 bases and J by 0 bases, with 10 bases left in between.

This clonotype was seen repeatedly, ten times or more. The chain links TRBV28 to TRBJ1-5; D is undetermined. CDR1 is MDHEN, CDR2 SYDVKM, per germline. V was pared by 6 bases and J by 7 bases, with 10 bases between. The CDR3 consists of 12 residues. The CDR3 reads CASRTVGQPQHF. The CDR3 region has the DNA TGTGCCAGCAGAACGGTGGGGCAGCCCCAGCATTTT. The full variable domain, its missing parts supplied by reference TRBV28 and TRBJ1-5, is DVKVTQSSRYLVKRTGEKVFLECVQDMDHENMFWYRQDPGLGLRLIYFSYDVKMKEKGDIPEGYSVSREKKERFSLILESASTNQTSMYLCASRTVGQPQHFGDGTRLSIL.

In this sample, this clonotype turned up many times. CDR3 residues: CASSIEDKQETQYF. In nucleotides, the CDR3 is TGTGCCAGTAGTATAGAGGACAAACAAGAGACCCAGTACTTC. The gene calls are TRBV19 and TRBJ2-5, with a weak D call TRBD1 (5 bases). The CDR3 spans 14 residues. The germline V gene encodes CDR1 LNHDA and CDR2 SQIVND (reference sequence). V was cut by 0 bases and J by 2 bases, with 7 bases left in between.

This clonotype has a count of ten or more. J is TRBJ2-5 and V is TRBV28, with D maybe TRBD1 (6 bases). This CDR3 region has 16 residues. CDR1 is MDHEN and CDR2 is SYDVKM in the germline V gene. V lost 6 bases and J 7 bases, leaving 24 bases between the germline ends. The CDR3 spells CASRPDGGPDAWTQYF. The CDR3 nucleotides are TGTGCCAGCAGGCCTGATGGGGGCCCTGATGCGTGGACCCAGTACTTC.

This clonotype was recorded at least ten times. CDR3 region: CASSKARLKTGGHTEAFF. The CDR3 DNA reads TGTGCCAGCAGTAAAGCTCGACTTAAGACAGGGGGCCACACTGAAGCTTTCTTT. The chain employs TRBV11-1 and TRBJ1-1; 10 bases align to TRBD1. The V and J ends lost 6 bases and 3 bases, in that order; junction bases with no gene match: 16. CDR3 length: 18 residues. Germline CDR1 reads SGHAT; CDR2 reads FQDESV (reference sequence).

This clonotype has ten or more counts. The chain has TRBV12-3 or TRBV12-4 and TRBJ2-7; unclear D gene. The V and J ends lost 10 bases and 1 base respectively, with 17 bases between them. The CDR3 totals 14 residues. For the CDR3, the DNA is TGTGCCACGAGGTTTGACTCGGCATCCTACGAGCAGTACTTC. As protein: CATRFDSASYEQYF.

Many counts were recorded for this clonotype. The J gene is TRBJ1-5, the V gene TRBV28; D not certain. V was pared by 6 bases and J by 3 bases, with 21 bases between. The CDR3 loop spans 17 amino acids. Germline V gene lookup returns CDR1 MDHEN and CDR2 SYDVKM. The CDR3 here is CASSLEGRIFSNQPQHF. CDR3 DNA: TGTGCCAGCAGCCTGGAAGGACGGATCTTTTCCAATCAGCCCCAGCATTTT.

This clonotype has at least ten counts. In nucleotides, the CDR3 is TGCAGTGCTAGAGATCGGACCGAAGAAGGCGGAGAGCAGTACTTC. This sequence encodes CSARDRTEEGGEQYF. The V call is TRBV20-1, the J call TRBJ2-7, with D unclear. Between the trimmed V and J ends, which lost 0 bases and 7 bases, there was a span of 19 bases. This CDR3 comprises 15 residues. From germline, CDR1 is DFQATT and CDR2 SNEGSKA (reference sequence).

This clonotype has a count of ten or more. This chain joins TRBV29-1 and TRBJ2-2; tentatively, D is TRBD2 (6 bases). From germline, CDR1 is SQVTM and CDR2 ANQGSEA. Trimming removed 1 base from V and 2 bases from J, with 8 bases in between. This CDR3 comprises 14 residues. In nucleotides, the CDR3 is TGCAGCGTTGAAGCGGCGGGAAACACCGGGGAGCTGTTTTTT. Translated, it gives CSVEAAGNTGELFF.

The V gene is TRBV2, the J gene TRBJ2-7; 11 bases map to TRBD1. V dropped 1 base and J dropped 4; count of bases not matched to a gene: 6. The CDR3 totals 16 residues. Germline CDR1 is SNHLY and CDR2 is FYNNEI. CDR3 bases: TGTGCCAGCAGTGAAGTAGGAGGGACAGGGGGGTACGAGCAGTACTTC. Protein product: CASSEVGGTGGYEQYF. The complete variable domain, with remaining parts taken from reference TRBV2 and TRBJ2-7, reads EPEVTQTPSHQVTQMGQEVILRCVPISNHLYFYWYRQILGQKVEFLVSFYNNEISEKSEIFDDQFSVERPDGSNFTLKIRSTKLEDSAMYFCASSEVGGTGGYEQYFGPGTRLTVT.

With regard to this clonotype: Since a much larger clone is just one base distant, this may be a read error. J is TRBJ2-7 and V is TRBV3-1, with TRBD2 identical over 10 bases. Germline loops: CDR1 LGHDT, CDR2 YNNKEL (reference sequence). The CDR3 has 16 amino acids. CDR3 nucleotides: TGTGCCAGCAGCAGCACTAGCGGGAAATCCTCCTACGAGCATTACTTC. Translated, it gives CASSSTSGKSSYEHYF.

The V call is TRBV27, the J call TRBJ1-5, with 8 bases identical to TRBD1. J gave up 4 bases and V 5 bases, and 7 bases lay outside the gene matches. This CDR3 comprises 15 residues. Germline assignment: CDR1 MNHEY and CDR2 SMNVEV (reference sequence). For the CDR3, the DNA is TGTGCCAGCAGTGCCGGGACAGGAAGGAATCAGCCCCAGCATTTT. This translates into CASSAGTGRNQPQHF.

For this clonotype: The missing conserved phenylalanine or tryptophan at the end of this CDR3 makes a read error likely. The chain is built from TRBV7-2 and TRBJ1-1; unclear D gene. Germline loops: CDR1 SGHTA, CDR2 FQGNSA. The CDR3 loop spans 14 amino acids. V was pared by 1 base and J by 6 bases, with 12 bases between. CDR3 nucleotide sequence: TGTGCCAGCAGCTTAGTTCGGGGTGGCGCTGAAGCTTTCTCT. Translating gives CASSLVRGGAEAFS.